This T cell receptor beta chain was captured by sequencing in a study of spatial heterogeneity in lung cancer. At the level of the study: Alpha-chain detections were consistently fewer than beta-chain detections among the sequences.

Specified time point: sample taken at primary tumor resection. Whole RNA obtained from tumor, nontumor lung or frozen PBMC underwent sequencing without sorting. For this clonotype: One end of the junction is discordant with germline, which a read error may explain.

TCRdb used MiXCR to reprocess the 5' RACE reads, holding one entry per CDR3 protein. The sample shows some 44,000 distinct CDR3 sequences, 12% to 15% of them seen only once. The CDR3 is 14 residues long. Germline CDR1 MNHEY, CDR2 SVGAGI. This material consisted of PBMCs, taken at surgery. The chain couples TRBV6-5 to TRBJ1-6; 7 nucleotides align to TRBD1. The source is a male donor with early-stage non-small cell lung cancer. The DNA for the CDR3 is TGTGCCAGCGGTTACTCAGGGGGGGACTCACCCCTCCACTTT. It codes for CASGYSGGDSPLHF.